This is a list of T cell receptor beta chains from one sample in a study of T cell repertoires in cytomegalovirus infection. TCRdb reprocessed the reads with MiXCR, giving one entry per CDR3 protein. The sample consists of roughly 230,000 distinct CDR3 sequences, about 23% of them appearing once. The sample was CD8+ T cells from PBMCs. These receptors were collected from a human donor in good health (CMV status not recorded). Some clones in this sample may be carry-over from other donors' samples. Each CDR3 is given with its conserved first and last residue. A D gene is named only where the DNA matches it firmly. Expanded clones are given a class, and other clones once, few, many or no size at all.

CDR3 DNA: TGTGCCAGCGGGACGGACGGGGAGCTGTTTTTT
CDR3 protein: CASGTDGELFF
clone size: .
J gene: TRBJ2-2
V gene: TRBV6-5
D gene: .

CDR3 DNA: TGTGCCAGCAGCTTAGGGGTTGAAAAACTGTTTTTT
CDR3 protein: CASSLGVEKLFF
clone size: .
J gene: TRBJ1-4
V gene: TRBV7-6
D gene: .

CDR3 DNA: TGTGCCAGCAGTGAGGTTAGCTATGGCTACACCTTC
CDR3 protein: CASSEVSYGYTF
clone size: .
J gene: TRBJ1-2
V gene: TRBV2
D gene: .

CDR3 DNA: TGTGCCAGCAAAGGGGCTAATGAAAAACTGTTTTTT
CDR3 protein: CASKGANEKLFF
clone size: .
J gene: TRBJ1-4
V gene: TRBV2
D gene: .

CDR3 DNA: TGTGCCAGCAGCTTGGGTAACGAGGGGTACGAGCAGTACTTC
CDR3 protein: CASSLGNEGYEQYF
clone size: few
J gene: TRBJ2-7
V gene: TRBV7-9
D gene: .

CDR3 DNA: TGTGCCAGCACCGGGACTAACAATGAGCAGTTCTTC
CDR3 protein: CASTGTNNEQFF
clone size: many
J gene: TRBJ2-1
V gene: TRBV6-6
D gene: TRBD2

CDR3 DNA: TGCGCCAGCAGCTCCGTCGGGTCCTCTACTGAAGCTTTCTTT
CDR3 protein: CASSSVGSSTEAFF
clone size: .
J gene: TRBJ1-1
V gene: TRBV5-1
D gene: .

CDR3 DNA: TGTGCCAGCAGCTTAAGTTGGGTCAGATTCACAGATACGCAGTATTTT
CDR3 protein: CASSLSWVRFTDTQYF
clone size: many
J gene: TRBJ2-3
V gene: TRBV7-2
D gene: .

CDR3 DNA: TGTGCCAGCAGCTTAGAGGTGGGTTACGAGCAGTACTTC
CDR3 protein: CASSLEVGYEQYF
clone size: many
J gene: TRBJ2-7
V gene: TRBV7-6
D gene: .

CDR3 DNA: TGTGCCAGCAGCCCCTTACAGGGAATCGCAACCTACGAGCAGTACTTC
CDR3 protein: CASSPLQGIATYEQYF
clone size: many
J gene: TRBJ2-7
V gene: TRBV7-9
D gene: .

CDR3 DNA: TGCAGTGCTAGAGATCTGGGCGCCGAGCAGTACTTC
CDR3 protein: CSARDLGAEQYF
clone size: .
J gene: TRBJ2-7
V gene: TRBV20-1
D gene: .

CDR3 DNA: TGTGCCAGCAGCTTAATCGGGAAGGGGACTGAAGCTTTCTTT
CDR3 protein: CASSLIGKGTEAFF
clone size: many
J gene: TRBJ1-1
V gene: TRBV7-3
D gene: .

CDR3 DNA: TGTGCCGTCAGCGAGGGATCCTACGAGCAGTACTTC
CDR3 protein: CAVSEGSYEQYF
clone size: .
J gene: TRBJ2-7
V gene: TRBV6-6
D gene: .

CDR3 DNA: TGTGCCAGCAGTTCGCCGTCGGGGGGGCGGGAGACCCAGTACTTC
CDR3 protein: CASSSPSGGRETQYF
clone size: few
J gene: TRBJ2-5
V gene: TRBV12-3/TRBV12-4
D gene: TRBD2

CDR3 DNA: TGTGCCATCAGTGGCCGGGACACAGCCTACAATGAGCAGTTCTTC
CDR3 protein: CAISGRDTAYNEQFF
clone size: .
J gene: TRBJ2-1
V gene: TRBV10-3
D gene: .

CDR3 DNA: TGCAGTGCTAGTTCTCTCCAGGCACTAAACACAGATACGCAGTATTTT
CDR3 protein: CSASSLQALNTDTQYF
clone size: many
J gene: TRBJ2-3
V gene: TRBV20-1
D gene: .

CDR3 DNA: TGTGCCAGCAGCCCTGGTTCGCCGGCAGGAGCTTTCTTT
CDR3 protein: CASSPGSPAGAFF
clone size: .
J gene: TRBJ1-1
V gene: TRBV7-9
D gene: .

CDR3 DNA: TGCAGTGCTAGAGATTCGGAGGGTCTCGATGAGCAGTTCTTC
CDR3 protein: CSARDSEGLDEQFF
clone size: .
J gene: TRBJ2-1
V gene: TRBV20-1
D gene: .

CDR3 DNA: TGTGCCAGCACCCCTACCACGACAGGCAACTACGAGCAGTACTTC
CDR3 protein: CASTPTTTGNYEQYF
clone size: few
J gene: TRBJ2-7
V gene: TRBV7-9
D gene: .

CDR3 DNA: TGCAGCGTCTTACGAATCGGGCCCCGTGGAACCGGGGAGCTGTTTTTT
CDR3 protein: CSVLRIGPRGTGELFF
clone size: .
J gene: TRBJ2-2
V gene: TRBV29-1
D gene: .

CDR3 DNA: TGTGCCAGCAGTGACTCCGGAGACGGGGTGGGGGAGCAGTACTTC
CDR3 protein: CASSDSGDGVGEQYF
clone size: many
J gene: TRBJ2-7
V gene: TRBV6-4
D gene: .

CDR3 DNA: TGTGCCAGCAGCCCACCGGGAGAGACATATGGCTACACCTTC
CDR3 protein: CASSPPGETYGYTF
clone size: few
J gene: TRBJ1-2
V gene: TRBV7-9
D gene: .

CDR3 DNA: TGCAGTGCAAACCAATGGACAGGGGAAGGCTACACCTTC
CDR3 protein: CSANQWTGEGYTF
clone size: few
J gene: TRBJ1-2
V gene: TRBV20-1
D gene: TRBD1

CDR3 DNA: TGCGCCAGCAGCCTATGGCCCCGAGGAGAAATGAACACTGAAGCTTTCTTT
CDR3 protein: CASSLWPRGEMNTEAFF
clone size: few
J gene: TRBJ1-1
V gene: TRBV4-1
D gene: .

CDR3 DNA: TGCAGTGCTAGGCCGTCGGGGGAGCAGTTCTTC
CDR3 protein: CSARPSGEQFF
clone size: many
J gene: TRBJ2-1
V gene: TRBV20-1
D gene: .

CDR3 DNA: TGTGCCAGCAGCTCGGGACTGCAAGGTTCACCCCTCCACTTT
CDR3 protein: CASSSGLQGSPLHF
clone size: few
J gene: TRBJ1-6
V gene: TRBV5-6
D gene: .

CDR3 DNA: TGTGCCAGCAGCTCGGAGTACGAGCAGTACTTC
CDR3 protein: CASSSEYEQYF
clone size: many
J gene: TRBJ2-7
V gene: TRBV7-9
D gene: .

CDR3 DNA: TGCAGTGCTTCTCCCGGGACTCATAAGGCCTTGGACACTGAAGCTTTCTTT
CDR3 protein: CSASPGTHKALDTEAFF
clone size: .
J gene: TRBJ1-1
V gene: TRBV20-1
D gene: .

CDR3 DNA: TGCGCCAGCAGCCACTTCTGGCCTGAACAGGGGGAAGAGACCCAGTACTTC
CDR3 protein: CASSHFWPEQGEETQYF
clone size: .
J gene: TRBJ2-5
V gene: TRBV4-1
D gene: TRBD1

CDR3 DNA: TGTGCCAGCAGACCCGGGACTTCCAATGAGCAGTTCTTC
CDR3 protein: CASRPGTSNEQFF
clone size: .
J gene: TRBJ2-1
V gene: TRBV7-8
D gene: .

CDR3 DNA: TGTGCCACCAGCAGAGGGAAGAACTACGAGCAGTACTTC
CDR3 protein: CATSRGKNYEQYF
clone size: few
J gene: TRBJ2-7
V gene: TRBV15
D gene: .

CDR3 DNA: TGTGCCAGCATCTTAGGGGACACCGGGGAGCTGTTTTTT
CDR3 protein: CASILGDTGELFF
clone size: few
J gene: TRBJ2-2
V gene: TRBV2
D gene: .

CDR3 DNA: TGTGCCAGCAGCTGGGGGGAAACCTACGAGCAGTACTTC
CDR3 protein: CASSWGETYEQYF
clone size: few
J gene: TRBJ2-7
V gene: TRBV7-6
D gene: .

CDR3 DNA: TGTGCCAGCAGTTTAAACGGAGCCACTAACACCATATATTTT
CDR3 protein: CASSLNGATNTIYF
clone size: few
J gene: TRBJ1-3
V gene: TRBV28
D gene: .

CDR3 DNA: TGCAGCGTTGAAGCCCGGGACAGGTTCGGGTTGGACTATGGCTACACCTTC
CDR3 protein: CSVEARDRFGLDYGYTF
clone size: .
J gene: TRBJ1-2
V gene: TRBV29-1
D gene: TRBD1

CDR3 DNA: TGCGCCAGCAGCCAAGATCGGACCCTCGGGGAGCTGTTTTTT
CDR3 protein: CASSQDRTLGELFF
clone size: many
J gene: TRBJ2-2
V gene: TRBV4-1
D gene: .

CDR3 DNA: TGCAGTGCTAGAGATCCGGCAGTGGGGAACACTGAAGCTTTCTTT
CDR3 protein: CSARDPAVGNTEAFF
clone size: few
J gene: TRBJ1-1
V gene: TRBV20-1
D gene: .

CDR3 DNA: TGCAGTGCTAGGACTAGCGGGTGGCAAGAGACCCAGTACTTC
CDR3 protein: CSARTSGWQETQYF
clone size: few
J gene: TRBJ2-5
V gene: TRBV20-1
D gene: TRBD2

CDR3 DNA: TGTGCCAGCAGGGTGGGACAGCCGAATGAAAAACTGTTTTTT
CDR3 protein: CASRVGQPNEKLFF
clone size: many
J gene: TRBJ1-4
V gene: TRBV28
D gene: TRBD1

CDR3 DNA: TGTGCCAGTAGTTTCAGGACAGGGAATGGCTACACCTTC
CDR3 protein: CASSFRTGNGYTF
clone size: .
J gene: TRBJ1-2
V gene: TRBV19
D gene: TRBD1

CDR3 DNA: TGTGCCAGCAGTTTGGTCTGGGGGTCCTGGGAGCAGTACTTC
CDR3 protein: CASSLVWGSWEQYF
clone size: many
J gene: TRBJ2-7
V gene: TRBV28
D gene: .

CDR3 DNA: TGTGCCAGCAGCTTGGGGGACGGAGTAGACCTCACAGATACGCAGTATTTT
CDR3 protein: CASSLGDGVDLTDTQYF
clone size: few
J gene: TRBJ2-3
V gene: TRBV5-6
D gene: .